The entry that follows covers one T cell receptor (beta chain) sequence. Its matching antigen is unknown. This CDR3 spans 17 amino acids. Losses at the gene ends were 3 bases for V and 4 bases for J; bases not matched to a gene: 9. Germline loops: CDR1 MGHRA, CDR2 YSYEKL. The source of the sample is a study of cytomegalovirus exposure and HLA in healthy donors. About the study: Genotyping showed roughly 81% of fewer than 500 donors falling in the Caucasian-associated ancestry cluster.

Notes on the study in general: In a later analysis, at a false discovery rate of 0.05, 15,000 to 20,000 TCR beta sequences were associated with HLA alleles. Some public TCRs appeared in many individuals, while most sequences were rare.

PCR primers comprised 60 Vbeta and 13 Jbeta primers. Assay: immunoSEQ multiplex PCR; the TCRdb copy retains only in-frame clones and omits some. Counted here are about 160,000 clones, just under 80% occurring once; the ten biggest clones make up roughly 1.2%. The chain links TRBV4-1 to TRBJ2-3; 11 bases map to TRBD2. Sequencing input: PBMCs. This receptor was obtained from a woman in her fifties or sixties in good health and CMV-seronegative. CDR3 protein: CASSHPQLAGVADTQYF. The CDR3 region has the DNA TGCGCCAGCAGCCACCCCCAACTAGCGGGAGTTGCAGATACGCAGTATTTT.